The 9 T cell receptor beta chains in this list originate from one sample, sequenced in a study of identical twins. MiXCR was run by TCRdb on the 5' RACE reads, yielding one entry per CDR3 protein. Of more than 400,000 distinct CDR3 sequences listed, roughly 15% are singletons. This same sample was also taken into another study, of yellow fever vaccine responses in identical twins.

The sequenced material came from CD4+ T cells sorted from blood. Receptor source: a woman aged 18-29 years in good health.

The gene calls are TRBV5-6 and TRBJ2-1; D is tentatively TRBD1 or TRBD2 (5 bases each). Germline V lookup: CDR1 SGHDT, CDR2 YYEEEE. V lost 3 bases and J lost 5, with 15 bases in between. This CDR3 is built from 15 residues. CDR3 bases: TGTGCCAGCAGCTCACCGGGACCGACTCACAATGAGCAGTTCTTC. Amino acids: CASSSPGPTHNEQFF.

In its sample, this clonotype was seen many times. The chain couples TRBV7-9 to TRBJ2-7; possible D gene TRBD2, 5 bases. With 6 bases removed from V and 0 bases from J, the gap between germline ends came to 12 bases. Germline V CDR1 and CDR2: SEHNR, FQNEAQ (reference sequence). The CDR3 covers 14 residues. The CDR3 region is CASRPSGYSYEQYF. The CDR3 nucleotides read TGTGCCAGCAGGCCTTCGGGGTACTCCTACGAGCAGTACTTC. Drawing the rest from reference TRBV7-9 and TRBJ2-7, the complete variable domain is DTGVSQNPRHKITKRGQNVTFRCDPISEHNRLYWYRQTLGQGPEFLTYFQNEAQLEKSRLLSDRFSAERPKGSFSTLEIQRTEQGDSAMYLCASRPSGYSYEQYFGPGTRLTVT.

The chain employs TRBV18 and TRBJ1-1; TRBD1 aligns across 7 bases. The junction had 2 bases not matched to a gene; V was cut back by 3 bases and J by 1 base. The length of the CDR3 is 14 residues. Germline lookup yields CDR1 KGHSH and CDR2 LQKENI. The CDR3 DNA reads TGTGCCAGCTCACCCCGGGACAGGAACACTGAAGCTTTCTTT. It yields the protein CASSPRDRNTEAFF.

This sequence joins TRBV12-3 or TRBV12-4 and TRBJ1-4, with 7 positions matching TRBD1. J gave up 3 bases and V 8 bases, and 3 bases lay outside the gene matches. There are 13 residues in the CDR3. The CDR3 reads CASQGGSNEKLFF. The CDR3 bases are TGTGCCAGCCAGGGGGGATCTAATGAAAAACTGTTTTTT.

The CDR3 loop is CASLNRAGYEKLFF. DNA for the CDR3: TGTGCCAGCCTAAACCGGGCAGGGTATGAAAAACTGTTTTTT. The rearrangement links TRBV6-1 to TRBJ1-4; D possibly corresponds to TRBD1 (5 bases). The germline CDR1 and CDR2 sequences are MNHNS and SASEGT. The CDR3 has 14 residues. V was clipped by 8 bases and J by 6 bases, with 16 bases between them.

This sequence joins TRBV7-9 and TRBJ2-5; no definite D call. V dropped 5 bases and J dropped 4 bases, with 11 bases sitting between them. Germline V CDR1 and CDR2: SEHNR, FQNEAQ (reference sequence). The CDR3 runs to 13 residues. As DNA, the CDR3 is TGTGCCAGCAGCAATATTCCCTCAGAGACCCAGTACTTC. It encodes CASSNIPSETQYF.

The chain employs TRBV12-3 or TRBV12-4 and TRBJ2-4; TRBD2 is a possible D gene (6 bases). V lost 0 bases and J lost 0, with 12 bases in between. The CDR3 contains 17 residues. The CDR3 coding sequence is TGTGCCAGCAGTTTAGCAGGAGGGGCCCTAGCCAAAAACATTCAGTACTTC. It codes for CASSLAGGALAKNIQYF.

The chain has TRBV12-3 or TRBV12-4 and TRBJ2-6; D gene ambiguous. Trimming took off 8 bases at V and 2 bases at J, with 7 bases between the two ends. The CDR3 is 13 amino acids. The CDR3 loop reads CASAVAGANVLTF. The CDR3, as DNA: TGTGCCAGCGCGGTCGCTGGGGCCAACGTCCTGACTTTC.

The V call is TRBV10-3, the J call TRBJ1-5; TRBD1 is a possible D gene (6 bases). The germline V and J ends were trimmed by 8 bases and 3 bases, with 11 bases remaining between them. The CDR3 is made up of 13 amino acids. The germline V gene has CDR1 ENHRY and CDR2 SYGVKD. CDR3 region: CAIARGLNQPQHF. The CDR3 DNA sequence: TGTGCCATCGCCAGGGGCCTCAATCAGCCCCAGCATTTT.